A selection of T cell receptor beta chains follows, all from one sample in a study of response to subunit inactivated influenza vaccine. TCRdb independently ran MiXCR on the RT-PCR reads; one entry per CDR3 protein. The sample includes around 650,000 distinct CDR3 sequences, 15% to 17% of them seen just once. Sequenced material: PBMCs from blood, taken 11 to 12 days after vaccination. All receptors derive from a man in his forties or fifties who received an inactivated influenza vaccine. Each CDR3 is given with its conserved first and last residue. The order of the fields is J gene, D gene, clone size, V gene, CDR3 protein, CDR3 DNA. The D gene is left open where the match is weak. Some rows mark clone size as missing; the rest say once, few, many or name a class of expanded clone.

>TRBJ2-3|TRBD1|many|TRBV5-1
CASKRSMGQGGDTQYF
TGCGCCAGCAAACGGTCCATGGGACAGGGAGGAGATACGCAGTATTTT
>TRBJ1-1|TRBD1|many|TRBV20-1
CSAQLRQGAEAFF
TGCAGTGCTCAACTCAGACAGGGGGCGGAAGCTTTCTTT
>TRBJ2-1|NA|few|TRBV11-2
CASSENLNEQFF
TGTGCCAGCAGCGAGAATCTCAATGAGCAGTTCTTC
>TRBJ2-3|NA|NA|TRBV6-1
CASSPRGVWDPSTDTQYF
TGTGCCAGCAGTCCGCGAGGGGTTTGGGATCCTAGCACAGATACGCAGTATTTT
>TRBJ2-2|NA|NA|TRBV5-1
CATSEGVTGELFF
TGCGCCACTTCTGAAGGGGTCACCGGGGAGCTGTTTTTT
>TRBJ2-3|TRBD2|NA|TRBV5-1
CASSKLAGLSGDTQYF
TGCGCCAGCAGCAAGCTAGCGGGCCTTTCTGGAGATACGCAGTATTTT
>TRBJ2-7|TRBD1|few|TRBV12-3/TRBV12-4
CASILTGGYEQYF
TGTGCCAGCATATTGACAGGGGGCTACGAGCAGTACTTC
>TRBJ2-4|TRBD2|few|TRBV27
CASSFIGGVGAKNIQYF
TGTGCCAGCAGTTTTATCGGGGGGGTCGGGGCCAAAAACATTCAGTACTTC
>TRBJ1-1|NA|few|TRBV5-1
CASSPQAQVQSEAFF
TGCGCCAGCAGTCCCCAGGCGCAAGTACAGTCCGAAGCTTTCTTT
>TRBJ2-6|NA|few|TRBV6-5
CASSHAGQRNSGANVLTF
TGTGCCAGCAGTCACGCAGGGCAACGGAACTCTGGGGCCAACGTCCTGACTTTC
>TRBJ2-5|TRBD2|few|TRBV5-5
CASSLALAGQETQYF
TGTGCCAGCAGCTTGGCCCTAGCGGGCCAAGAGACCCAGTACTTC
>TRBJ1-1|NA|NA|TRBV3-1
CASSQDFSGVGNTEAFF
TGTGCCAGCAGCCAAGATTTTTCCGGAGTAGGTAACACTGAAGCTTTCTTT
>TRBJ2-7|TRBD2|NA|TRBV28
CASSFGGSTSYEQYF
TGTGCCAGCAGTTTCGGCGGGAGTACATCCTACGAGCAGTACTTC
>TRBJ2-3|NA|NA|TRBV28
CASSQPRKFWQEDTQYF
TGTGCCAGCAGTCAACCGCGAAAGTTCTGGCAGGAAGATACGCAGTATTTT
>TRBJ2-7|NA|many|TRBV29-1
CSVHPRDSYEQYF
TGCAGCGTTCATCCCCGCGACAGCTACGAGCAGTACTTC
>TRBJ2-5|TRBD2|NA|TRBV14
CASSQGRVQETQYF
TGTGCCAGCAGCCAGGGGAGGGTCCAAGAGACCCAGTACTTC
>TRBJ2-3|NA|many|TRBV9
CASSEGTFSTDTQYF
TGTGCCAGCAGCGAGGGGACCTTCAGCACAGATACGCAGTATTTT
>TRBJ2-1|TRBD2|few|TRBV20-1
CSALSGRGYNEQFF
TGCAGTGCTCTAAGCGGGAGGGGCTACAATGAGCAGTTCTTC
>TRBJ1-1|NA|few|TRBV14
CASSQDHGYTEAFF
TGTGCCAGCAGCCAAGATCACGGATACACTGAAGCTTTCTTT
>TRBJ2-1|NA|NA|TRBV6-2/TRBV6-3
CASSKQGPPGEQFF
TGTGCCAGCAGTAAACAGGGCCCCCCAGGCGAGCAGTTCTTC
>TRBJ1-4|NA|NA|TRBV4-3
CASSQDTINEKLFF
TGCGCCAGCAGCCAAGACACCATTAATGAAAAACTGTTTTTT
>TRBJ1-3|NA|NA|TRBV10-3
CAISNGNTIYF
TGTGCCATCTCTAACGGAAACACCATATATTTT
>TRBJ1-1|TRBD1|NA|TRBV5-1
CASKRTGMNTEAFF
TGCGCCAGCAAACGGACAGGGATGAACACTGAAGCTTTCTTT
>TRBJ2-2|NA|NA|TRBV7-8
CASSPKRGTPTNTGELFF
TGTGCCAGCAGCCCAAAAAGGGGAACCCCTACGAACACCGGGGAGCTGTTTTTT
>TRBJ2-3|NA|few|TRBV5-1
CASSLGSPGDTQYF
TGCGCCAGCAGCTTAGGGTCCCCGGGGGATACGCAGTATTTT
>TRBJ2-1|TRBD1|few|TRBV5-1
CASSLDRGGSYNEQFF
TGCGCCAGCAGCCTCGACAGGGGGGGGTCCTACAATGAGCAGTTCTTC
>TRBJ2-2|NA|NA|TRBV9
CASSVASGTPTGELFF
TGTGCCAGCAGCGTAGCAAGCGGCACCCCCACCGGGGAGCTGTTTTTT
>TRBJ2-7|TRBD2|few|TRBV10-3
CAISESSFASGRAYEQYF
TGTGCCATCAGTGAGTCAAGTTTCGCTAGCGGGAGAGCCTACGAGCAGTACTTC
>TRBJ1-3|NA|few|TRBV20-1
CSASSVASSGNTIYF
TGCAGTGCCTCATCGGTGGCCTCCTCTGGAAACACCATATATTTT
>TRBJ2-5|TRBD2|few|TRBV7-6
CASSFLAGNQETQYF
TGTGCCAGCAGCTTCCTAGCGGGGAACCAAGAGACCCAGTACTTC
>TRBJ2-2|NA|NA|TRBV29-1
CSANYRATGELFF
TGCAGCGCCAACTACAGAGCCACCGGGGAGCTGTTTTTT
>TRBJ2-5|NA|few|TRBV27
CASSSTLEAETQYF
TGTGCCAGCAGCTCGACCCTCGAGGCTGAGACCCAGTACTTC
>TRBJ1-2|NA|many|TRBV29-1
CSVVTGNVTF
TGCAGCGTTGTTACAGGGAACGTGACCTTC
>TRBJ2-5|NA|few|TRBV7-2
CASSLGGSLGTQYF
TGTGCCAGCAGCTTAGGTGGCTCCCTCGGGACCCAGTACTTC
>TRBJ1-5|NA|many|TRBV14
CASSPGTSNQPQHF
TGTGCCAGCAGCCCCGGGACCTCCAATCAGCCCCAGCATTTT
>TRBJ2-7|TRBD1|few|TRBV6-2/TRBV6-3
CASRRQGSVTYEQYF
TGTGCCAGCAGGCGACAGGGATCCGTCACCTACGAGCAGTACTTC
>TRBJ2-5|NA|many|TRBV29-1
CSGEARDGKETQYF
TGCAGCGGGGAAGCCCGGGACGGGAAAGAGACCCAGTACTTC
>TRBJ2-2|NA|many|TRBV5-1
CASSLIGQNTGELFF
TGCGCCAGCAGCTTGATAGGACAGAACACCGGGGAGCTGTTTTTT
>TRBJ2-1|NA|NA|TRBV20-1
CSARRDLSNEQFF
TGCAGTGCTAGACGGGACTTAAGTAATGAGCAGTTCTTC
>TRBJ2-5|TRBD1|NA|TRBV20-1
CSANRQGFQETQYF
TGCAGTGCGAACAGACAGGGTTTCCAAGAGACCCAGTACTTC
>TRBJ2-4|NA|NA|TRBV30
CAWSVGQGRDIQYF
TGTGCCTGGAGTGTAGGCCAGGGGCGGGACATTCAGTACTTC
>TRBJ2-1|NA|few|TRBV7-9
CAIGDEQFF
TGTGCCATCGGCGATGAGCAGTTCTTC
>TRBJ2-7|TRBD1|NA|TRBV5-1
CASSLVLGQGYEQYF
TGCGCCAGCAGCTTGGTCTTGGGACAGGGCTACGAGCAGTACTTC
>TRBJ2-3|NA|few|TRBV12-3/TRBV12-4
CASNPMGATDTQYF
TGTGCCAGCAATCCAATGGGTGCAACAGATACGCAGTATTTT
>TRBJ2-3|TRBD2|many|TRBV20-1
CSAGRTSNPDTQYF
TGCAGTGCTGGTAGGACTAGTAATCCAGATACGCAGTATTTT
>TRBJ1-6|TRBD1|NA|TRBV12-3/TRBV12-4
CASRDGDRRNSPLHF
TGTGCCAGCAGGGACGGGGACAGGAGAAATTCACCCCTCCACTTT
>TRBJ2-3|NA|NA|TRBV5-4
CASSSQGYTDTQYF
TGTGCCAGCAGCTCCCAGGGTTACACAGATACGCAGTATTTT
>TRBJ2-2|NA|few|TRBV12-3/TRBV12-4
CASRVQDSNTGELFF
TGTGCCAGCAGAGTACAGGATTCGAACACCGGGGAGCTGTTTTTT
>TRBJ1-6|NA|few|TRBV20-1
CSVVGSYNSPLHF
TGCAGTGTGGTCGGGTCCTATAATTCACCCCTCCACTTT
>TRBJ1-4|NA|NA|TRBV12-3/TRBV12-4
CASSLQGEKLFF
TGTGCCAGCAGTTTACAGGGTGAAAAACTGTTTTTT
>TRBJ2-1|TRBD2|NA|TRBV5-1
CASSLGSGGDEQFF
TGCGCCAGCAGCTTGGGTAGCGGGGGGGATGAGCAGTTCTTC